This T cell receptor beta chain is from a study of response to subunit inactivated influenza vaccine. There are 14 residues in the CDR3. The V gene's germline CDR1 is MNHEY and CDR2 SMNVEV (reference sequence). Trimming pared 5 bases from V and 0 bases from J, leaving 8 bases between. This clonotype has ten or more counts. TCRdb reprocessed the RT-PCR reads via MiXCR and lists one record per CDR3 protein. The data show approximately 700,000 distinct CDR3 sequences, about 15% seen once. J is TRBJ1-5 and V is TRBV27; D call uncertain. This specimen consisted of PBMCs from blood, obtained less than 13 days after vaccination. This TCR derives from a man aged 45-65 years who received an inactivated influenza vaccine. CDR3 in DNA: TGTGCCAGCAGTCTAACGTATAGCAATCAGCCCCAGCATTTT. It codes for CASSLTYSNQPQHF.